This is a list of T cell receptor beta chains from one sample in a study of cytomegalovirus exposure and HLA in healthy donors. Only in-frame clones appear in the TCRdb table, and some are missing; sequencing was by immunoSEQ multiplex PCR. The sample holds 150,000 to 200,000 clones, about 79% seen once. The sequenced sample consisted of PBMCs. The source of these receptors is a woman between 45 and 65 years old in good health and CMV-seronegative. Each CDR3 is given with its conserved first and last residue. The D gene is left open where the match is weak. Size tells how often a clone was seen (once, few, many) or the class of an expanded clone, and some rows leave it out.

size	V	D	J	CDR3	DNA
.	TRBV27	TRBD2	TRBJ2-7	CASSLKGTSGTYEQYF	TGTGCCAGCAGTTTAAAGGGGACTAGCGGGACCTACGAGCAGTACTTC
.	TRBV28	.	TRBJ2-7	CASSLQGSGEQYF	TGTGCCAGCAGTTTGCAGGGGTCGGGCGAGCAGTACTTC
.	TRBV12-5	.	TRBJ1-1	CASGLRDNTEAFF	TGTGCTAGTGGCCTTAGAGATAACACTGAAGCTTTCTTT
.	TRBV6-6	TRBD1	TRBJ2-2	CASSWTGQGYTGELFF	TGTGCCAGCAGTTGGACCGGACAGGGGTACACCGGGGAGCTGTTTTTT
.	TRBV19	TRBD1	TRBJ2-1	CASSQDRASYNEQFF	TGTGCCAGTAGTCAGGACAGGGCCTCCTACAATGAGCAGTTCTTC
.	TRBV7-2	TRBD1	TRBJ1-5	CASSYRTGGNQPQHF	TGTGCCAGCAGCTATCGGACAGGGGGCAATCAGCCCCAGCATTTT
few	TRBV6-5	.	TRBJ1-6	CASREGRNSPLHF	TGTGCCAGCAGGGAGGGGCGGAATTCACCCCTCCACTTT
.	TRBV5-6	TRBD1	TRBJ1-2	CASSFRGVGNYGYTF	TGTGCCAGCAGCTTCAGGGGGGTGGGTAACTATGGCTACACCTTC
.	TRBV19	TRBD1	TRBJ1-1	CASKRQGNTEAFF	TGTGCCAGTAAACGACAGGGGAACACTGAAGCTTTCTTT
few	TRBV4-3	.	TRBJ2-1	CASSQEGWGVYNEQFF	TGCGCCAGCAGCCAGGAAGGGTGGGGGGTCTACAATGAGCAGTTCTTC
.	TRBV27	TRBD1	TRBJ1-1	CASSLTGVNTEAFF	TGTGCCAGCAGTTTGACAGGGGTGAACACTGAAGCTTTCTTT
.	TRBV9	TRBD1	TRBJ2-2	CASTGGIVAGELFF	TGTGCCAGCACAGGGGGCATTGTGGCCGGGGAGCTGTTTTTT
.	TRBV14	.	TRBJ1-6	CASSQAPGGLWNSPLHF	TGTGCCAGCAGCCAAGCCCCCGGGGGGTTATGGAATTCACCCCTCCACTTT
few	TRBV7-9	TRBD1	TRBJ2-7	CSSSLGGTGGYEQYF	TGTTCCAGCAGCTTGGGTGGGACAGGGGGCTACGAGCAGTACTTC
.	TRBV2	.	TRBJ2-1	CASSGDSSEQFF	TGTGCCAGCAGTGGCGACAGCAGTGAGCAGTTCTTC
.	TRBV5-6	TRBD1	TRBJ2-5	CASSWRGQGTETQYF	TGTGCCAGCAGCTGGCGGGGACAGGGGACGGAGACCCAGTACTTC
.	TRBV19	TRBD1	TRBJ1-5	CASSSIAGQGRQPQHF	TGTGCCAGTAGTTCTATTGCGGGACAGGGACGTCAGCCCCAGCATTTT
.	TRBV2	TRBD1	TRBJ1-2	CASSGTGIDGYTF	TGTGCCAGCAGTGGGACAGGGATCGATGGCTACACCTTC
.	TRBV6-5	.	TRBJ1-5	CASSYEGSPSQPQHF	TGTGCCAGCAGTTACGAGGGTTCCCCATCCCAGCCCCAGCATTTT
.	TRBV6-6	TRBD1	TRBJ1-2	CASSYSGTDDGYTF	TGTGCCAGCAGTTACTCTGGGACAGATGATGGCTACACCTTC
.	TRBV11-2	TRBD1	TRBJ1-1	CASSPGTANTEAFF	TGTGCCAGCAGCCCGGGGACAGCTAACACTGAAGCTTTCTTT
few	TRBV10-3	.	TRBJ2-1	CAISGRGEASYNEQFF	TGTGCCATCAGTGGGCGGGGAGAAGCATCCTACAATGAGCAGTTCTTC
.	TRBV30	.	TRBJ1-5	CAWTVPGNQPQHF	TGTGCCTGGACCGTACCGGGAAATCAGCCCCAGCATTTT
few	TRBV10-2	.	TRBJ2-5	CASRTAMRETQYF	TGCGCCAGCCGGACAGCCATGAGGGAGACCCAGTACTTC
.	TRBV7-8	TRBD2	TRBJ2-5	CASSPGLAGVETQYF	TGTGCCAGCAGCCCAGGACTAGCGGGAGTGGAGACCCAGTACTTC
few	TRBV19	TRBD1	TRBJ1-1	CASSIHRGRTTEAFF	TGTGCCAGTAGTATCCACAGGGGGCGGACCACTGAAGCTTTCTTT
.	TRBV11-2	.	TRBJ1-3	CASSLDGGSGNTIYF	TGTGCCAGCAGCTTAGATGGAGGCTCTGGAAACACCATATATTTT
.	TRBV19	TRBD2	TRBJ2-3	CASSLSIAGGPTDTQYF	TGTGCCAGTAGTTTATCAATAGCGGGAGGACCCACAGATACGCAGTATTTT